This record concerns one T cell receptor (beta chain) sequence. The clone's antigen remains unknown. Base qualities are not provided; no much larger clone lies one nucleotide away. The data were taken from a study of graft-versus-host responses after intestinal transplantation (dated by TCRdb to about 2021). Background on the whole study: The transplants that recipients received were multivisceral, liver-intestinal, or isolated intestinal. Bulk TCR-beta CDR3 sequencing was used to track graft-versus-host and host-versus-graft alloreactive T cell clones in the graft, circulation and bone marrow after intestinal transplantation. Alloreactive clones were identified by sequencing pre-transplant mixed lymphocyte reaction products and comparing these products with unstimulated pre-transplant donor and recipient T cells. Instead of going to the commercial service, samples from a few later patients were sequenced in-house on an Illumina MiSeq and processed with MiXCR. Donor T cell macrochimerism was defined as a peak of at least 4% donor T cells among recipient peripheral blood mononuclear cells. Every recipient was given anti-thymocyte globulin induction, then maintenance tacrolimus and steroids for around three years. The cohort enrolled about two dozen intestinal transplant recipients including one retransplant, and a few patients lacking pretransplant specimens were excluded. Results the study describes overall, beyond this receptor: High GvH to HvG T cell clonal ratios were observed in the allografts of patients with donor T cell macrochimerism. Early after transplant, peak levels of circulating GvH clones were found to be associated with declines in HvG clones. Conclusions were limited by the relatively low number and heterogeneity of intestinal transplant patients. GvH clones were found in recipient bone marrow, and some of the GvH clones appeared earlier in ileal mucosa or blood, which is consistent with an intestinal mucosal origin.

Dithiothreitol, EDTA incubations and collagenase D digestion were used to isolate intraepithelial and lamina propria lymphocytes from graft specimens. Serial intestinal graft biopsy specimens collected up to 600 days after transplant underwent bulk TCR-beta sequencing. Per the germline V gene (reference sequence), MNHEY is the CDR1 and SMNVEV is the CDR2. The CDR3 has 16 amino acids, counting the end cysteine and phenylalanine. Just the 48-base CDR3 DNA is kept, in frame starting at base 1. V gives up 3 bases and J gives up 4 bases, and the segment between their germline ends measures 18 bases. Library preparation employed the immunoSEQ multiplex PCR assay. High-throughput TCR-beta CDR3 sequencing of genomic DNA from most patients was performed by Adaptive Biotechnologies. The paper's processing steps were these. Adaptive's ImmunoSEQ software supplied the TCR sequencing data for roughly 17 patients, while MiXCR and VDJtools were used to process a few other patients. Because the origin of CDR3 nucleotide sequences shared between donor and recipient could not be assigned, those sequences were removed. Alloreactive clones required at least 2-fold expansion over unstimulated cells and minimum CFSE-low frequency of 0.002% (template counts) or 0.001% (read counts). Clones detected in sequenced pre-transplant spleen, lymph node, or MLR CFSE-low populations of the donor or recipient were defined as mappable. The cumulative frequency of alloreactive clones was calculated as a percentage of all sequences, weighted by copy number. The table was pulled from immuneACCESS by TCRdb, which kept in-frame rearrangements only. Such tables lose some clones; where checked, under half of the loss comes from unresolved V genes, and the rest has no known cause. That table gives V, J and clone size, and the DNA gave D and trimming. Recorded for this sample are around 37,000 clones; about 90% of them occurred a single time. The biggest ten clones account for around 17% of the sample.

The sequencing here drew on ileum tissue, taken roughly 200 days after intestinal transplant. This sequence was found in a human patient who received an intestinal transplant, so some T cells may come from the graft donor. The sequence is built from TRBV27 and TRBJ1-1, and TRBD1 may be the D gene, going by 6 matching bases. The CDR3 protein sequence reads: CASSLGLGGKGTEAFF. The sequenced DNA is TGTGCCAGCAGTTTGGGTTTGGGGGGCAAAGGCACTGAAGCTTTCTTT.